These 24 T cell receptor beta chains were sequenced from one sample in a study of regulatory T cells in long-lasting Graves disease. Noted time point: newly diagnosed GD, antithyroid drugs for less than 3 months. Construction of the TCR library relied on RNA isolated from PBMCs. Combining iRepertoire HTBI primers with Arm-PCR of CDR3 regions, the authors built TCR beta libraries. In TCRdb, the multiplex PCR reads were re-called with MiXCR into one record per CDR3 protein. The repertoire consists of roughly 400,000 distinct CDR3 sequences, with about a sixth occurring once and the leading ten covering around a quarter. This same sample was also taken into another study, of T cells in Graves' hyperthyroidism and ophthalmopathy.

The sample consisted of peripheral blood mononuclear cells (PBMCs), taken at new diagnosis, from a patient treated with antithyroid drugs. The source is a woman between 18 and 29 years old with Graves disease.

This clonotype came up a few times. The chain has TRBV25-1 and TRBJ1-2; D remains ambiguous. Germline assignment: CDR1 MGHDK and CDR2 SYGVNS. Between the trimmed V and J ends, which lost 5 bases and 7 bases, there was a span of 17 bases. The CDR3 covers 14 residues. The DNA for the CDR3 is TGTGCCAGCAGTCCCTCTCTTGAAATTGGTGGCTACACCTTC. Translation gives CASSPSLEIGGYTF.

This clonotype was counted at least ten times. The chain carries TRBV15 and TRBJ2-7; D remains unclear. The V gene lost 6 bases and the J gene lost 6 bases, with 9 bases spanning the gap. Germline CDR1 is LNHNV and CDR2 is YYDKDF (reference sequence). This CDR3 contains 11 residues. CDR3 loop: CATRLGGEQYF. Here the CDR3 DNA reads TGTGCCACCAGACTGGGCGGCGAGCAGTACTTC.

J is TRBJ2-7 and V is TRBV12-3 or TRBV12-4; 14 bases line up with TRBD2. V gave up 6 bases and J gave up 6 bases; unmatched junction bases: 10. This CDR3 region has 16 residues. As DNA, the CDR3 is TGTGCCAGCAGGGAGGGACTAGCGGGAGTGTCAGGCGAGCAGTACTTC. It yields the protein CASREGLAGVSGEQYF.

The chain's CDR3 is CASSFPGQSSYEQYF. The CDR3 DNA reads TGTGCCAGCAGTTTCCCGGGACAGAGCTCCTACGAGCAGTACTTC. The chain joins TRBV28 to TRBJ2-7, with 7 nucleotides matching TRBD1. The V segment lost 3 bases and the J segment 0 bases; nucleotides outside the gene matches: 5. Germline V lookup: CDR1 MDHEN, CDR2 SYDVKM. This CDR3 has 15 residues.

This clonotype was detected ten times or more. This sequence joins TRBV12-3 or TRBV12-4 and TRBJ2-7; D may be TRBD2 (6 bases). The V gene lost 7 bases and the J gene lost 6 bases, with 10 bases spanning the gap. The CDR3 sequence is 11 residues long. CDR3 sequence reads: CASTLGGEQYF. The CDR3 bases are TGTGCCAGCACCCTCGGGGGCGAGCAGTACTTC.

The rearrangement uses TRBV6-1 and TRBJ2-7; 16 bases map to TRBD2. Per germline, CDR1 MNHNS and CDR2 SASEGT. Trimming at V came to 6 bases and at J to 0 bases, leaving 5 bases not matched to a gene. The CDR3 totals 17 residues. CDR3 coding DNA: TGTGCCAGCAGGGGGGGACTAGCGGGAGGGAGCTCCTACGAGCAGTACTTC. Translated: CASRGGLAGGSSYEQYF.

This clonotype was detected ten times or more. The chain recombines TRBV5-1 with TRBJ2-1; 12 nucleotides line up with TRBD2. The CDR3 is made up of 15 amino acids. J was trimmed by 9 bases and V by 2 bases; bases with no gene match: 6. Germline V gene lookup returns CDR1 SGHRS and CDR2 YFSETQ. CDR3 sequence reads: CASSFLAGGPGEQFF. As DNA, the CDR3 is TGCGCCAGCAGCTTCCTAGCGGGAGGGCCGGGTGAGCAGTTCTTC. The variable domain in full, with the rest retrieved from reference TRBV5-1 and TRBJ2-1, is KAGVTQTPRYLIKTRGQQVTLSCSPISGHRSVSWYQQTPGQGLQFLFEYFSETQRNKGNFPGRFSGRQFSNSRSEMNVSTLELGDSALYLCASSFLAGGPGEQFFGPGTRLTVL.

This chain joins TRBV6-5 and TRBJ2-5, with 10 bases aligning to TRBD2. The CDR3 has 17 residues. Germline loops: CDR1 MNHEY, CDR2 SVGAGI. V shed 2 bases, J shed 5 bases, and the junction held 11 bases outside the gene matches. The CDR3: CASSYRASGRGGETQYF. DNA for the CDR3: TGTGCCAGCAGTTACAGGGCTAGCGGGAGAGGTGGGGAGACCCAGTACTTC.

Many counts were recorded for this clonotype. This chain links TRBV18 with TRBJ2-1; D possibly corresponds to TRBD2 (5 bases). The germline V and J ends were trimmed by 3 bases and 5 bases, with 14 bases remaining between them. Germline loops: CDR1 KGHSH, CDR2 LQKENI. This CDR3 spans 15 amino acids. CDR3 in amino acids: CASSPQDSPNNEQFF. The CDR3 region has the DNA TGTGCCAGCTCACCTCAGGACTCACCAAACAATGAGCAGTTCTTC.

A word on this clonotype: A much larger clone differs from this one at a single base, so this may be a read error. V is TRBV28 and J is TRBJ2-1; D uncertain. The ends were cut back, 7 bases at V and 10 bases at J, with 23 bases in the middle. Per germline, CDR1 MDHEN and CDR2 SYDVKM. The length of the CDR3 is 15 residues. The CDR3 DNA sequence: TGTGCCAGCACCTCCGGGTCACTGAGCTCCTACGAGCAGTTCTTC. It is translated as CASTSGSLSSYEQFF.

This clonotype occurred a few times. This chain joins TRBV20-1 and TRBJ2-5, with a possible D match to TRBD1 (5 bases). The length of the CDR3 is 13 residues. V dropped 2 bases and J dropped 1 base, with 8 bases sitting between them. CDR1 and CDR2 (germline): DFQATT, SNEGSKA (reference sequence). Written as DNA, the CDR3 is TGCAGTGCTAGAACAGGCCCCCAAGAGACCCAGTACTTC. It specifies CSARTGPQETQYF.

CDR3 DNA: TGTGCCAGCAGCCAGAAACAGAAAATTAGCTCTGGGGCCAACGTCCTGACTTTC. Its translation is CASSQKQKISSGANVLTF. The rearrangement joins TRBV7-2 to TRBJ2-6; D remains ambiguous. With 5 bases removed from V and 0 bases from J, the gap between germline ends came to 17 bases. Germline V gene lookup returns CDR1 SGHTA and CDR2 FQGNSA. CDR3 length: 18 amino acids.

As DNA, the CDR3 is TGCGCCAGCAGCCCTCGCGTGACTGGCGGGAGGCCAGATACGCAGTATTTT. Translated, it gives CASSPRVTGGRPDTQYF. The V call is TRBV4-1, the J call TRBJ2-3, with 8 bases fitting TRBD2. Per the germline V gene, CDR1 is MGHRA and CDR2 is YSYEKL. CDR3 length equals 17 residues. The V segment lost 4 bases and the J segment 4 bases; nucleotides outside the gene matches: 13.

This clonotype was observed many times. The chain employs TRBV5-4 and TRBJ1-2; D may be TRBD1 (6 bases). V shed 4 bases and J shed 7 bases, with 11 bases lying between them. The CDR3 covers 12 residues. Germline lookup yields CDR1 SGHNT and CDR2 YYREEE (reference sequence). CDR3 DNA sequence: TGTGCCAGCAGCCTGCAGACAGGTGGCTACACCTTC. Protein sequence: CASSLQTGGYTF.

This clonotype was picked up a small number of times. This chain uses TRBV6-2 or TRBV6-3 with TRBJ1-5; 9 bases map to TRBD1. This CDR3 has 18 residues. Germline CDR1 MNHEY, CDR2 SVGEGT. Trimming removed 6 bases from V and 1 base from J; junction bases left unmatched: 13. The CDR3 sequence is CASRLSGTGFWSNQPQHF. Written as DNA, the CDR3 is TGTGCCAGCAGATTATCCGGGACAGGGTTTTGGAGCAATCAGCCCCAGCATTTT.

This clonotype was counted ten times or more. The chain is built from TRBV6-1 and TRBJ1-6; D may be TRBD1 (5 bases). The V and J ends lost 2 bases and 8 bases respectively, with 7 bases between them. Germline values: CDR1 MNHNS, CDR2 SASEGT. This CDR3 is built from 13 residues. CDR3 DNA sequence: TGTGCCAGCAGTGAACAGGGTGATTCACCCCTCCACTTT. Amino acids: CASSEQGDSPLHF.

Details on this clonotype: This sequence may be a read error, since a much larger clone differs from it by one base. The rearrangement links TRBV3-1 to TRBJ2-1, with D possibly being TRBD2 (6 bases). Germline V gives CDR1 LGHDT, CDR2 YNNKEL (reference sequence). This CDR3 has 13 residues. The CDR3 nucleotides are TGTGCCATCAGCGAGTCTAGCGCTAATGAGCAGTTCTTC. It is translated as CAISESSANEQFF.

This clonotype has at least ten counts. The V and J genes are TRBV27 and TRBJ2-1; 12 bases match TRBD2. The J segment lost 6 bases and the V segment lost 3 bases, leaving 6 bases of the junction unmatched. The CDR3 has 16 amino acids. Germline CDR1 is MNHEY and CDR2 is SMNVEV (reference sequence). In nucleotides, the CDR3 is TGTGCCAGCAGTTTCCGCACGACTAGCGGGAGCAATGAGCAGTTCTTC. Translated, it gives CASSFRTTSGSNEQFF.

The chain uses TRBV19 and TRBJ1-2, with unresolved D. V was cut by 3 bases and J by 0 bases, with 23 bases left in between. CDR1 is LNHDA and CDR2 is SQIVND in the germline V gene (reference sequence). CDR3 length equals 19 residues. This chain's CDR3 is CASSIFSGGTLWTNYGYTF. In DNA, the CDR3 is TGTGCCAGTAGTATCTTTTCGGGAGGTACGCTCTGGACTAACTATGGCTACACCTTC.

This clonotype occurred many times. This chain links TRBV18 with TRBJ2-5, with 10 bases identical to TRBD2. Germline values: CDR1 KGHSH, CDR2 LQKENI. The CDR3 has 16 residues. Trimming removed 0 bases from V and 5 bases from J; junction bases left unmatched: 6. CDR3 in amino acids: CASSPPGLAGVETQYF. In DNA, the CDR3 is TGTGCCAGCTCACCACCGGGCCTAGCGGGAGTTGAGACCCAGTACTTC. Together with reference TRBV18 and TRBJ2-5, the CDR3 gives the full variable domain: NAGVMQNPRHLVRRRGQEARLRCSPMKGHSHVYWYRQLPEEGLKFMVYLQKENIIDESGMPKERFSAEFPKEGPSILRIQQVVRGDSAAYFCASSPPGLAGVETQYFGPGTRLLVL.

The chain uses TRBV5-5 and TRBJ2-7; 8 nucleotides line up with TRBD2. The V gene's germline CDR1 is SGHKS and CDR2 YYEKEE (reference sequence). The ends lost 2 bases at V and 3 bases at J; junction bases unmatched: 4. This CDR3 has 14 residues. CDR3 nucleotides: TGTGCCAGCAGCTTTTCAGCGGGAGTCTACGAGCAGTACTTC. This encodes CASSFSAGVYEQYF.

The chain recombines TRBV7-8 with TRBJ2-5, with 10 bases identical to TRBD2. V shed 7 bases and J 1 base; nucleotides not matched to a gene: 15. The CDR3 is 18 residues long. Per the germline V gene, CDR1 is SGHVS and CDR2 is FQNEAQ. The CDR3 bases are TGTGCCAGCACCGGATTAGGGGCCCCTAGCGGGGGCCAAGAGACCCAGTACTTC. The encoded protein is CASTGLGAPSGGQETQYF.

This clonotype was detected ten times or more. This chain links TRBV27 with TRBJ2-3, with TRBD2 matching over 8 bases. CDR3 length: 16 residues. The germline gives CDR1 MNHEY, CDR2 SMNVEV (reference sequence). J gave up 0 bases and V 6 bases, and 8 bases lay outside the gene matches. The CDR3 coding sequence is TGTGCCAGCAGCCCGGGACTAGGGGTCAGCACAGATACGCAGTATTTT. This codes for CASSPGLGVSTDTQYF.

This clonotype was detected a few times. The chain links TRBV20-1 to TRBJ1-3; 7 bases align to TRBD1. This CDR3 is 14 amino acids long. The germline V gene has CDR1 DFQATT and CDR2 SNEGSKA (reference sequence). V was clipped by 6 bases and J by 7 bases; unmatched bases: 12. CDR3 nucleotide sequence: TGCAGTGCCCTCCCGACAGGGTCGAGTAACACCATATATTTT. It yields the protein CSALPTGSSNTIYF.